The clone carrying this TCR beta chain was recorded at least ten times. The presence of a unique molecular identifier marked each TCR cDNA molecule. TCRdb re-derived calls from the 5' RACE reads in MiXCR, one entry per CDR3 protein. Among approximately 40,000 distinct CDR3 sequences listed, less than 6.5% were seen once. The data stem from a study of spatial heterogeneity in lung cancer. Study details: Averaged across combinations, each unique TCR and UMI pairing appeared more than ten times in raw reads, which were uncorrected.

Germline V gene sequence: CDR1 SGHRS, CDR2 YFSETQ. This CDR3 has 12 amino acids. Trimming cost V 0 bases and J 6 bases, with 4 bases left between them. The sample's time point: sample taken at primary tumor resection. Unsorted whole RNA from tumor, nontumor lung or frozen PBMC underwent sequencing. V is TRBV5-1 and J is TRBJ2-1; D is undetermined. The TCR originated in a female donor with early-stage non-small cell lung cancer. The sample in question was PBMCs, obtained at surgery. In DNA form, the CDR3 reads TGCGCCAGCAGCTTGGTTAGCAATGAGCAGTTCTTC. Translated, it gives CASSLVSNEQFF.